This passage covers 27 T cell receptor beta chains from one sample sequenced in a study of blood T cell repertoires in COVID-19. Clones were sequenced by immunoSEQ multiplex PCR, and TCRdb holds only the in-frame ones, with some missing. The data show approximately 100,000 clones, 80% to 90% seen once. Sequencing was performed on peripheral blood. These receptors all stem from a human donor in a cohort sampled during active COVID-19.

The CDR3: CASTFVGSGNTEAFF. DNA for the CDR3: TGCGCCAGCACTTTCGTAGGATCGGGGAACACTGAAGCTTTCTTT. This rearrangement joins TRBV5-1 to TRBJ1-1; D gene uncertain. The germline gives CDR1 SGHRS, CDR2 YFSETQ. With 6 bases removed from V and 1 base from J, the gap between germline ends came to 16 bases. The CDR3 extends over 15 amino acids.

As regards this clone: Given a much more abundant clone one base away, this may be a read error. This CDR3 is CASSFGQGAEAFF. Here the CDR3 DNA reads TGTGCCAGCAGCTTTGGACAGGGGGCTGAAGCTTTCTTT. This chain links TRBV9 with TRBJ1-1, with TRBD1 matching over 10 bases. With 4 bases clipped from V and 6 bases from J, the junction kept 3 bases outside the gene matches. Germline V gene sequence: CDR1 SGDLS, CDR2 YYNGEE. The length of the CDR3 is 13 residues.

This chain joins TRBV7-2 and TRBJ1-1, with a weak D call TRBD1 (6 bases). Germline V CDR1 and CDR2: SGHTA, FQGNSA. V lost 3 bases and J lost 4, with 15 bases in between. The CDR3 totals 15 residues. The CDR3 DNA reads as TGTGCCAGCAGCTTTGCCAGGGGCTGGGCCACTGAAGCTTTCTTT. Its protein product is CASSFARGWATEAFF.

The rearrangement links TRBV9 to TRBJ1-5, with 7 nucleotides matching TRBD1. The CDR3 covers 15 residues. Germline CDR1 is SGDLS and CDR2 is YYNGEE. Trimming took 0 bases from V and 4 from J; bases not matched to a gene: 4. The CDR3 DNA follows: TGTGCCAGCAGCGTAGGAGGGGGCGAGAATCAGCCCCAGCATTTT. It yields the protein CASSVGGGENQPQHF. The full variable domain, with the rest looked up from reference TRBV9 and TRBJ1-5, is DSGVTQTPKHLITATGQRVTLRCSPRSGDLSVYWYQQSLDQGLQFLIQYYNGEERAKGNILERFSAQQFPDLHSELNLSSLELGDSALYFCASSVGGGENQPQHFGDGTRLSIL.

This clone occurred once. The chain is built from TRBV5-1 and TRBJ2-1, with 15 nucleotides matching TRBD2. The CDR3 has 17 residues. Germline lookup yields CDR1 SGHRS and CDR2 YFSETQ. V lost 1 base, J lost 6 bases, and 5 bases stayed unmatched. In DNA, the CDR3 is TGCGCCAGCAGCTTGACCCGGACTAGCGGGAGGGCCAATGAGCAGTTCTTC. Its protein product is CASSLTRTSGRANEQFF.

The chain uses TRBV5-4 and TRBJ1-5; D is uncertain. The CDR3 runs 16 residues. V shed 0 bases and J shed 3 bases, with 13 bases lying between them. Germline CDR1 and CDR2: SGHNT and YYREEE (reference sequence). Written as DNA, the CDR3 is TGTGCCAGCAGCTTGGGGGGAGGGTTAGACAATCAGCCCCAGCATTTT. It is translated as CASSLGGGLDNQPQHF.

The chain recombines TRBV18 with TRBJ1-2; 8 bases line up with TRBD1. V was clipped by 6 bases and J by 6 bases; unmatched bases: 15. Germline V lookup: CDR1 KGHSH, CDR2 LQKENI. The CDR3 spans 16 residues. The CDR3, as DNA: TGTGCCAGCTCGCCCACCCTTCAGGGGGCGCGGGATGGCTACACCTTC. Protein product: CASSPTLQGARDGYTF.

This chain uses TRBV5-6 with TRBJ1-5; tentative D call: TRBD1 (6 bases). Looked up from germline, CDR1 is SGHDT and CDR2 is YYEEEE. The germline V and J ends were trimmed by 2 bases and 1 base, with 10 bases remaining between them. There are 15 residues in the CDR3. The CDR3 DNA reads TGTGCCAGCAGCTTCTGGGGGCCGAGCAATCAGCCCCAGCATTTT. Encoded protein: CASSFWGPSNQPQHF. Full variable domain (outside the CDR3, taken from reference TRBV5-6 and TRBJ1-5): DAGVTQSPTHLIKTRGQQVTLRCSPKSGHDTVSWYQQALGQGPQFIFQYYEEEERQRGNFPDRFSGHQFPNYSSELNVNALLLGDSALYLCASSFWGPSNQPQHFGDGTRLSIL.

This clone was counted once. The V call is TRBV3-1 (or the pseudogene TRBV3-2), the J call TRBJ2-3, with 8 bases fitting TRBD2. Trimming at V came to 0 bases and at J to 7 bases, leaving 6 bases not matched to a gene. The CDR3 is 15 amino acids. CDR1 and CDR2 from the germline V gene are LGHDT and YNNKEL (reference sequence). The CDR3 spells CASSQELAGGYTQYF. The CDR3 nucleotides read TGTGCCAGCAGCCAAGAGCTAGCGGGTGGTTATACGCAGTATTTT.

This clone has a handful of counts. This chain uses TRBV11-2 with TRBJ2-2; 9 bases fit TRBD1. The junction had 5 bases not matched to a gene; V was cut back by 4 bases and J by 2 bases. CDR1 SGHAT and CDR2 FQNNGV come from the germline V gene. The CDR3 is made up of 16 amino acids. CDR3 in amino acids: CASSSPGQGNTGELFF. In DNA form, the CDR3 reads TGTGCCAGCAGCTCACCGGGACAGGGCAACACCGGGGAGCTGTTTTTT.

This clone was recorded once. The CDR3 sequence: CASSDKLAGGRNEQFF. The CDR3 DNA sequence: TGCGCCAGCAGTGACAAGCTAGCGGGGGGGCGCAATGAGCAGTTCTTC. V usage is TRBV10-1 and J usage is TRBJ2-1, with 12 positions matching TRBD2. V lost 3 bases, J lost 6 bases, and 6 bases stayed unmatched. Germline CDR1 and CDR2: WNHNN and SYGVQD (reference sequence). The CDR3 is 16 residues long.

The genes are TRBV11-3 and TRBJ2-3; TRBD2 aligns across 11 bases. Per the germline V gene, CDR1 is SGHNT and CDR2 is YENEEA. The CDR3 is made up of 15 amino acids. The junction had 5 bases not matched to a gene; V was cut back by 5 bases and J by 4 bases. CDR3 amino acids: CASSKRSGGADTQYF. DNA of the CDR3: TGTGCCAGCAGCAAACGTAGCGGGGGGGCAGATACGCAGTATTTT.

The chain's CDR3 is CASSLARLKETQYF. In DNA form, the CDR3 reads TGTGCCAGCAGCTTAGCGAGACTGAAAGAGACCCAGTACTTC. The rearrangement joins TRBV7-9 to TRBJ2-5, with D unresolved. The CDR3 length is 14 residues. Trimming removed 0 bases from V and 3 bases from J, with 8 bases in between. The germline gives CDR1 SEHNR, CDR2 FQNEAQ (reference sequence).

This clone appeared a single time. This chain uses TRBV7-9 with TRBJ2-4; possible D gene TRBD2, 5 bases. V lost 1 base and J 2 bases, leaving 9 bases between the germline ends. Looked up from germline, CDR1 is SEHNR and CDR2 is FQNEAQ (reference sequence). The CDR3 consists of 15 residues. For the CDR3, the DNA is TGTGCCAGCAGCTTAGTGCCGACTACCAAAAACATTCAGTACTTC. This codes for CASSLVPTTKNIQYF.

This chain links TRBV19 with TRBJ2-1; possible D gene TRBD2, 5 bases. The V and J ends lost 3 bases and 1 base respectively, with 10 bases between them. The germline V gene has CDR1 LNHDA and CDR2 SQIVND (reference sequence). CDR3 length equals 15 residues. The CDR3 DNA follows: TGTGCCAGTAGTATCGGGTGGGAGTCCTACAATGAGCAGTTCTTC. Residues: CASSIGWESYNEQFF.

The J gene is TRBJ2-1, the V gene TRBV29-1; D might be TRBD1 (8 bases). The V gene's germline CDR1 is SQVTM and CDR2 ANQGSEA. V gave up 4 bases and J gave up 4 bases, with 23 bases separating them. The CDR3 has 17 amino acids. CDR3 bases: TGCAGCGTTGCAGGGGGCGCGGGCAGCGGGGTTTACAATGAGCAGTTCTTC. As protein: CSVAGGAGSGVYNEQFF.

The V and J genes are TRBV4-2 and TRBJ2-1; the D gene is possibly TRBD2 (5 bases). From germline, CDR1 is LGHNA and CDR2 YNFKEQ. The CDR3 contains 15 residues. Trimming took 3 bases from V and 5 from J, leaving 14 bases between them. The CDR3 DNA is TGTGCCAGCAGCCACCTCCCCGGGGTGAACAATGAGCAGTTCTTC. It codes for CASSHLPGVNNEQFF.

The chain combines TRBV30 with TRBJ2-2, with 7 bases aligning to TRBD2. Looked up from germline, CDR1 is GTSNPN and CDR2 is SVGIG (reference sequence). J was trimmed by 1 base and V by 3 bases; bases with no gene match: 2. This CDR3 is 14 amino acids long. The CDR3 sequence: CAWRSGMNTGELFF. CDR3 coding DNA: TGTGCCTGGAGAAGCGGGATGAACACCGGGGAGCTGTTTTTT.

The chain carries TRBV5-1 and TRBJ2-5; the D is unclear. Trimming cost V 5 bases and J 3 bases, with 14 bases left between them. CDR3 length: 14 residues. Germline V gene lookup returns CDR1 SGHRS and CDR2 YFSETQ. Here the CDR3 reads CASRAPGREETQYF. CDR3 sequence (DNA): TGCGCCAGCAGGGCTCCGGGTCGGGAAGAGACCCAGTACTTC.

This sequence joins TRBV9 and TRBJ1-5; the D is unclear. V was trimmed by 4 bases and J by 4 bases, leaving 15 bases between them. The CDR3 is 15 residues long. CDR1 is SGDLS and CDR2 is YYNGEE in the germline V gene. CDR3 nucleotide sequence: TGTGCCAGCAGCCCGGGAGCGGGCACTAATCAGCCCCAGCATTTT. This sequence encodes CASSPGAGTNQPQHF.

The chain couples TRBV23-1 to TRBJ1-5; 10 positions match TRBD1. TRBV23-1 belongs to the ORF category, with a function that is uncertain. This CDR3 comprises 17 residues. V lost 10 bases, J lost 6 bases, and 18 bases stayed unmatched. CDR3 bases: TGCGCCACCCGAGATCCCCAAGACAGGGGGCGAGTTCAGCCCCAGCATTTT. Translated: CATRDPQDRGRVQPQHF.

The J gene is TRBJ1-1, the V gene TRBV7-9; TRBD1 might be the D (5 bases). Germline V gives CDR1 SEHNR, CDR2 FQNEAQ (reference sequence). V lost 5 bases and J lost 5, with 15 bases in between. This CDR3 spans 14 amino acids. The CDR3 reads CASSKDGTRTEAFF. The CDR3, as DNA: TGTGCCAGCAGCAAAGACGGGACTCGTACTGAAGCTTTCTTT. Drawing the rest from reference TRBV7-9 and TRBJ1-1, the complete variable domain is DTGVSQNPRHKITKRGQNVTFRCDPISEHNRLYWYRQTLGQGPEFLTYFQNEAQLEKSRLLSDRFSAERPKGSFSTLEIQRTEQGDSAMYLCASSKDGTRTEAFFGQGTRLTVV.

This rearrangement joins TRBV3-1 (or the pseudogene TRBV3-2) to TRBJ2-2, with TRBD1 identical over 7 bases. Germline V gene sequence: CDR1 LGHDT, CDR2 YNNKEL (reference sequence). The CDR3 runs 14 residues. The V gene end was trimmed by 7 bases and the J gene end by 5 bases; junction bases not matched to a gene: 7. As DNA, the CDR3 is TGTGCCAGCACCACAGGGGCTGTTACCGGGGAGCTGTTTTTT. Translated: CASTTGAVTGELFF.

In the case of this clone: The junction does not match germline at one end; this may be a read error. J is TRBJ2-3 and V is TRBV2, with TRBD1 matching 8 bases. The CDR3 length is 15 residues. The germline V gene has CDR1 SNHLY and CDR2 FYNNEI. CDR3 coding DNA: TGTGCCAGCAGTCCACAGGGGGGCAGCACAGATATGCAGTATTTT. It translates to CASSPQGGSTDMQYF.

The chain recombines TRBV2 with TRBJ2-5; a possible D gene is TRBD2 (5 bases). V was pared by 4 bases and J by 2 bases, with 11 bases between. Germline V lookup: CDR1 SNHLY, CDR2 FYNNEI. CDR3 length: 14 residues. CDR3 in amino acids: CASSVLARQETQYF. CDR3 nucleotides: TGTGCCAGCAGTGTGTTAGCGCGTCAAGAGACCCAGTACTTC.

This clone occurred a few times. CDR3 in amino acids: CASSLGQGSEEQYF. DNA of the CDR3: TGTGCCAGCAGCTTGGGACAGGGGTCCGAGGAGCAGTACTTC. The chain uses TRBV7-9 and TRBJ2-7; 10 bases map to TRBD1. CDR1 is SEHNR and CDR2 is FQNEAQ in the germline V gene (reference sequence). The CDR3 runs to 14 residues. V lost 3 bases, J lost 7 bases, and 6 bases stayed unmatched. The full variable domain, rest sourced from reference TRBV7-9 and TRBJ2-7, is DTGVSQNPRHKITKRGQNVTFRCDPISEHNRLYWYRQTLGQGPEFLTYFQNEAQLEKSRLLSDRFSAERPKGSFSTLEIQRTEQGDSAMYLCASSLGQGSEEQYFGPGTRLTVT.

The CDR3 DNA reads TGTGCCAGCAGAGGCGGGAGCTACACAGATACGCAGTATTTT. It yields the protein CASRGGSYTDTQYF. The genes are TRBV6-5 and TRBJ2-3, with 7 bases fitting TRBD2. This CDR3 spans 14 amino acids. The ends lost 6 bases at V and 2 bases at J; junction bases unmatched: 5. The germline CDR1 and CDR2 sequences are MNHEY and SVGAGI.